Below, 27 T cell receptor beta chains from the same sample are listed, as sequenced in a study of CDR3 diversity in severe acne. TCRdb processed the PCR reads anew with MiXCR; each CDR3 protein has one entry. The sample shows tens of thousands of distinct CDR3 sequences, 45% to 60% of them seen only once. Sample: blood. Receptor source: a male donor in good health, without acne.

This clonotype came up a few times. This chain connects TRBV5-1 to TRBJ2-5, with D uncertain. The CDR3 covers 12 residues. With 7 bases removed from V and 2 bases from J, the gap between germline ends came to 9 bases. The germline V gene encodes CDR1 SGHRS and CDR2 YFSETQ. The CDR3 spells CASGFPQETQYF. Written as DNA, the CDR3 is TGCGCCAGCGGATTCCCACAAGAGACCCAGTACTTC.

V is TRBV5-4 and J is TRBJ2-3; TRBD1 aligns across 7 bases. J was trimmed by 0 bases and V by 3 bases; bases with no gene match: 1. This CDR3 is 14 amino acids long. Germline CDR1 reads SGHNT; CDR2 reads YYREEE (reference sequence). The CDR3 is CASSSGQSTDTQYF. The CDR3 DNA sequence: TGTGCCAGCAGCTCGGGACAGAGCACAGATACGCAGTATTTT.

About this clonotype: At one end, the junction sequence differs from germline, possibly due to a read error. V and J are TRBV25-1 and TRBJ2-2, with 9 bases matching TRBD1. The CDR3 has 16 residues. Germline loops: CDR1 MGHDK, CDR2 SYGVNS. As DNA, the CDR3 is TGTGCAAGCAGGAACGGGGACAGGGTTTTCATCGGGGAACTGTTTTTT. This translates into CASRNGDRVFIGELFF.

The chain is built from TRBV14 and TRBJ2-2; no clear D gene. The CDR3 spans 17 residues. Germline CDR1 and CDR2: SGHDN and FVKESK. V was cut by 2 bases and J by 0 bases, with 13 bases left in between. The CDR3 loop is CASSQFRTLTNTGELFF. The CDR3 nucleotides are TGTGCCAGCAGCCAATTCAGGACCTTAACGAACACCGGGGAGCTGTTTTTT. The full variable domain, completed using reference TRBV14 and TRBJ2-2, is EAGVTQFPSHSVIEKGQTVTLRCDPISGHDNLYWYRRVMGKEIKFLLHFVKESKQDESGMPNNRFLAERTGGTYSTLKVQPAELEDSGVYFCASSQFRTLTNTGELFFGEGSRLTVL.

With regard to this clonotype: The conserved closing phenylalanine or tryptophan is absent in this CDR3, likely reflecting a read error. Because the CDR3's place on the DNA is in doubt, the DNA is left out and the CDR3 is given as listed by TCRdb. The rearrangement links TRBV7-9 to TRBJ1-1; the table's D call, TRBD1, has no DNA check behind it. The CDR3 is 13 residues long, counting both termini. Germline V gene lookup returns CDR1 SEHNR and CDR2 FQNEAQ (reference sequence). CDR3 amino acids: CASSWDRDRGGET.

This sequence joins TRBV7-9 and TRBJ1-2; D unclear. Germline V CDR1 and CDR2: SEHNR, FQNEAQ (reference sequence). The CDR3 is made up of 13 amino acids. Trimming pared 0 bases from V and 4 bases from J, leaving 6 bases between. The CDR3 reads CASSLAAFYGYTF. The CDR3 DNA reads TGTGCCAGCAGCTTAGCAGCGTTCTATGGCTACACCTTC.

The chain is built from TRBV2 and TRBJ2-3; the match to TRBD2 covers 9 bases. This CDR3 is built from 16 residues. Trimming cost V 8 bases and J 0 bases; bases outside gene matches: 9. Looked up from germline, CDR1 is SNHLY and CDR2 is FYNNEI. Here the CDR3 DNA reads TGTGCCAGCTCCCCTAGCGGGGTGGGAAGCACAGATACGCAGTATTTT. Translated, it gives CASSPSGVGSTDTQYF.

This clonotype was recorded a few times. In DNA form, the CDR3 reads TGTGCCAGCAGTTACTCGGAGGCCCAAGAGACCCAGTACTTC. Its translation is CASSYSEAQETQYF. V usage is TRBV6-6 and J usage is TRBJ2-5, with a tentative D call TRBD2 (5 bases). This CDR3 spans 14 amino acids. Looked up from germline, CDR1 is MNHNY and CDR2 is SVGAGI (reference sequence). V lost 0 bases and J 1 base, leaving 6 bases between the germline ends.

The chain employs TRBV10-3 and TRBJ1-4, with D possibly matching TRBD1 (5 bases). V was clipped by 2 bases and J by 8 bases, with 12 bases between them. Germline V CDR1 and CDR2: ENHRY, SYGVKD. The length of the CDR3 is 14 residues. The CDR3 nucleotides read TGTGCCATCAGTGAGGGGGCCGCGAGCGAAAAACTGTTTTTT. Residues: CAISEGAASEKLFF.

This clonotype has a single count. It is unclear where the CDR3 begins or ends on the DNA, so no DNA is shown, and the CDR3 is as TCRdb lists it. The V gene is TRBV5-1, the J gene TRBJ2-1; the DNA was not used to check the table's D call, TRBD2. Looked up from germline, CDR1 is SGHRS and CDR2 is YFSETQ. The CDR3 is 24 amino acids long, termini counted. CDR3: CASPYITLKLSLDKEVWAVPEQFF.

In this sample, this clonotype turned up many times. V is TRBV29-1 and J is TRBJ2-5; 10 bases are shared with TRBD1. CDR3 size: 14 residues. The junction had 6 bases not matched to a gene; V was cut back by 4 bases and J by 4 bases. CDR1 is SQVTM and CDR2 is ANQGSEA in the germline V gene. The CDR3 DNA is TGCAGCGTTGGATGGACAGGGGGATCAGAGACCCAGTACTTC. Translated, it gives CSVGWTGGSETQYF.

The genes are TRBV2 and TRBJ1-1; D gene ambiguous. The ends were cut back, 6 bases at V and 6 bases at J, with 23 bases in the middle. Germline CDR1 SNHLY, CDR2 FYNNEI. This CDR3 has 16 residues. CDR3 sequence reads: CASSIRIGVLSAEAFF. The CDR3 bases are TGTGCCAGCAGCATCCGTATTGGGGTCCTTAGCGCTGAAGCTTTCTTT.

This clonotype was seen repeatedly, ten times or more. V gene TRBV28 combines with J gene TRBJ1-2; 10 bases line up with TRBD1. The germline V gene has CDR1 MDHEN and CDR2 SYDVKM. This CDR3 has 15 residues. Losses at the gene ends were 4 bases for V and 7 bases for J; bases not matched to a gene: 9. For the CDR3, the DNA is TGTGCCAGCAGTTCTACGGACAGGGGGACTATTGGCTACACCTTC. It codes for CASSSTDRGTIGYTF.

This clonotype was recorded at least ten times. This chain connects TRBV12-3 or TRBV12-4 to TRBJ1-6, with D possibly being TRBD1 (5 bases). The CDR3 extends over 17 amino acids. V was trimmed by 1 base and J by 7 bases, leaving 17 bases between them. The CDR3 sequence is CASSLGDYGTANSPLHF. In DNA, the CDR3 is TGTGCCAGCAGTTTAGGAGATTACGGGACGGCAAATTCACCCCTCCACTTT.

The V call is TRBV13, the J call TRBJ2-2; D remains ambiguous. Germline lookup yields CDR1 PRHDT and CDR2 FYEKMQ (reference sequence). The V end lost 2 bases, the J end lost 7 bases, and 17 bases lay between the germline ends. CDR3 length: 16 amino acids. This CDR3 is CASSLSSFYEHGELFF. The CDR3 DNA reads TGTGCCAGCAGCTTAAGCAGTTTCTACGAGCACGGGGAGCTGTTTTTT.

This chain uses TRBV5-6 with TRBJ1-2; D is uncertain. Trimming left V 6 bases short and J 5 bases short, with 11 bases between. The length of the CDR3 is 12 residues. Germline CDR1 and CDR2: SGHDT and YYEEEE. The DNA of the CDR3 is TGTGCCAGCACATCAACGCTTTATGGCTACACCTTC. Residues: CASTSTLYGYTF.

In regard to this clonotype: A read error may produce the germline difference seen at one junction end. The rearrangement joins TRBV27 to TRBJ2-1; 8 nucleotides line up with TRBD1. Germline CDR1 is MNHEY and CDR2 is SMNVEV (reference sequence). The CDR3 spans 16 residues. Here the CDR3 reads CASSSGGRGTYNGQFF. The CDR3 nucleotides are TGTGCCAGCAGTTCAGGGGGCAGGGGAACCTACAATGGGCAGTTCTTC.

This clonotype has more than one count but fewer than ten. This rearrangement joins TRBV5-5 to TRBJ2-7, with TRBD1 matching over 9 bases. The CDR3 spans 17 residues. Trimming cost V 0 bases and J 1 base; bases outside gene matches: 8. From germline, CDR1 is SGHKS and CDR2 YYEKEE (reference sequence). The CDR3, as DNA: TGTGCCAGCAGCTTGGTAACAGGGGGCCCACAATCCTACGAGCAGTACTTC. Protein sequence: CASSLVTGGPQSYEQYF.

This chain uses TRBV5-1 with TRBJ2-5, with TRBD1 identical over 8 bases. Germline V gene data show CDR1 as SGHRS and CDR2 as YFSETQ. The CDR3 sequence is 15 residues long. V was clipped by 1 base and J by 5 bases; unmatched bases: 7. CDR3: CASSLLQGVGETQYF. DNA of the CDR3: TGCGCCAGCAGCTTGTTACAGGGGGTCGGTGAGACCCAGTACTTC.

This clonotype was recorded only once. The CDR3 sequence is CASSGKTGELFF. The CDR3 DNA follows: TGTGCCAGCAGCGGTAAGACCGGGGAGCTGTTTTTT. V gene TRBV9 combines with J gene TRBJ2-2; D ambiguous. Germline-derived CDR1 and CDR2 are SGDLS and YYNGEE. Trimming shortened V by 3 bases and J by 5 bases, and 5 bases separated the two germline ends. The CDR3 length is 12 residues.

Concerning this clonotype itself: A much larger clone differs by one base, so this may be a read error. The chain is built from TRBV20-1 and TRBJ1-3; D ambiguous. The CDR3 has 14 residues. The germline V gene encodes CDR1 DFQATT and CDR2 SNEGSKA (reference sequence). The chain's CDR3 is CSARVGNSGNTVYF. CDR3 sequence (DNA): TGCAGTGCTAGGGTGGGGAACTCTGGAAACACCGTATATTTT.

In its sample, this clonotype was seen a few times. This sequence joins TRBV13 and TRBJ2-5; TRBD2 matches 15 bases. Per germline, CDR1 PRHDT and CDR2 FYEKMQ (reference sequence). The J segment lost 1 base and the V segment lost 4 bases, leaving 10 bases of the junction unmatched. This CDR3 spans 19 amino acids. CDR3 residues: CASSSRTSGGAGTQETQYF. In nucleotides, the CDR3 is TGTGCCAGCAGCTCCCGGACTAGCGGGGGGGCCGGAACCCAAGAGACCCAGTACTTC.

CDR3 coding DNA: TGTGCCAGCAGCTCCGGCGGCGGGAGCTCCTACGAGCAGTACTTC. This encodes CASSSGGGSSYEQYF. The rearrangement uses TRBV7-9 and TRBJ2-7; 7 bases agree with TRBD2. The V gene end was trimmed by 4 bases and the J gene end by 0 bases; junction bases not matched to a gene: 6. This CDR3 spans 15 amino acids. CDR1 is SEHNR, CDR2 FQNEAQ, per germline (reference sequence).

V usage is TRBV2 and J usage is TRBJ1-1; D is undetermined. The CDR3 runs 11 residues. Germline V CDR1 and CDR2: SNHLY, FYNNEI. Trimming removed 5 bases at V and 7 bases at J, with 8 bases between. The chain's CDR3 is CASSPQVEAFF. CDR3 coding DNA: TGTGCCAGCAGTCCCCAGGTTGAAGCTTTCTTT.

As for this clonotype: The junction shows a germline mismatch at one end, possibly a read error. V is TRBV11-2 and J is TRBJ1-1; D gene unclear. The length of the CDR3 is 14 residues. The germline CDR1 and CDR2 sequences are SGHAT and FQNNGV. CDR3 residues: CASGLVVASTEAFF. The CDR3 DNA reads TGTGCCAGCGGCTTAGTCGTAGCGAGCACTGAAGCTTTCTTC.

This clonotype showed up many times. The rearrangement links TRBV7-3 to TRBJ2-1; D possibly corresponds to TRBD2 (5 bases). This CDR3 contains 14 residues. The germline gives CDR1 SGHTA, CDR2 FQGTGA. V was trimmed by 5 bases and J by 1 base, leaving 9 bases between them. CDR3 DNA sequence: TGTGCCAGCAGCCCCCCGGGGTCCTACAATGAGCAGTTCTTC. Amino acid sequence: CASSPPGSYNEQFF.

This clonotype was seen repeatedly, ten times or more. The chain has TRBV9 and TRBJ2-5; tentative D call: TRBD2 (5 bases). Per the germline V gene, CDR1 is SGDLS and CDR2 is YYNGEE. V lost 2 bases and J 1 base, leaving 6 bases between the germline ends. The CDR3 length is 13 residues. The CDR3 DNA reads TGTGCCAGCAGCGTCGGGATCCAAGAGACCCAGTACTTC. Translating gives CASSVGIQETQYF.